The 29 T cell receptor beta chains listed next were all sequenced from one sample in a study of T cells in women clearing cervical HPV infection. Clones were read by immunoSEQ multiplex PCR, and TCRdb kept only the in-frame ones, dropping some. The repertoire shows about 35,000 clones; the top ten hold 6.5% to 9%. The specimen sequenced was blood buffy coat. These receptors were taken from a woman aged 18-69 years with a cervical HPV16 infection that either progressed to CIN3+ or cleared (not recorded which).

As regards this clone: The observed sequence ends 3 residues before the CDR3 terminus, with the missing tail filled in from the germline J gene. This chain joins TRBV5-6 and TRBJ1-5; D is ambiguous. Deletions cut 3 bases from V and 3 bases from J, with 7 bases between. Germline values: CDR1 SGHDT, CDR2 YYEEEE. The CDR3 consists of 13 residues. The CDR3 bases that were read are TGTGCCAGCAGCTCTAGACCCAATCAGCCC. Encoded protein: CASSSRPNQP. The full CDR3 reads CASSSRPNQPQHF.

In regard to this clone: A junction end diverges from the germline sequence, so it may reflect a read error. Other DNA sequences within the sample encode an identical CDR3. Partial CDR3 DNA: TGTGCCAGTAGAGCAGGCAGCTCTGGAAACACA. Translation: CASRAGSSGNT. The whole CDR3 region reads CASRAGSSGNTIYF. The rearrangement uses TRBV19 and TRBJ1-3; D remains ambiguous. The DNA ends 3 residues before the CDR3 does, and the rest of the CDR3 is filled in from the germline J gene. The germline V gene encodes CDR1 LNHDA and CDR2 SQIVND (reference sequence). The CDR3 runs 14 residues.

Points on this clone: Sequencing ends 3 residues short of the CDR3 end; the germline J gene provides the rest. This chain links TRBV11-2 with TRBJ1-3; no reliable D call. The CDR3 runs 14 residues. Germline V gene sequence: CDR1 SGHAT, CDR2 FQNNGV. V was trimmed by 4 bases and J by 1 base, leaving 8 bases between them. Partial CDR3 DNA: TGTGCCAGCAGCTCAACAACGTCTGGAAACACC. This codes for CASSSTTSGNT. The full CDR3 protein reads CASSSTTSGNTIYF.

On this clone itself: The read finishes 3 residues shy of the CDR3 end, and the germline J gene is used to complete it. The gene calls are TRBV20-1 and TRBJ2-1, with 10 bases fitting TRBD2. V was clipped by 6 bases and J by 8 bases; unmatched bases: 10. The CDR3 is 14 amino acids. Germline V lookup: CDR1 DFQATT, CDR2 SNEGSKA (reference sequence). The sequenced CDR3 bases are TGCAGTGCCCAGCGGGGGGGCCCTGAAGATGAG. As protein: CSAQRGGPEDE. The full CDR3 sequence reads CSAQRGGPEDEQFF.

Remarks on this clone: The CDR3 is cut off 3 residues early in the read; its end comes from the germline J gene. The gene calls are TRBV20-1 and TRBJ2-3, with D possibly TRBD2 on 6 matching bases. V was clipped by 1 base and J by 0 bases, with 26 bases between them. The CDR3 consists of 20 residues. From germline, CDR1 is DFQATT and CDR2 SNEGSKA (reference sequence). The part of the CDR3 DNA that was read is TGCAGTGCTAGAGCCCCTCGAGGTTCGGGGGAGAGGTTAAGCACAGATACG. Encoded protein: CSARAPRGSGERLSTDT. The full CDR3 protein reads CSARAPRGSGERLSTDTQYF.

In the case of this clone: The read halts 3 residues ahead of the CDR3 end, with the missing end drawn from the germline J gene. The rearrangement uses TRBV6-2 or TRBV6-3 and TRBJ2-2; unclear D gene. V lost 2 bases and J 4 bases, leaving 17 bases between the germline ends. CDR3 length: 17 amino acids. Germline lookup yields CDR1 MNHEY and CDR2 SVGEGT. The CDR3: CASSYAAKGKGTGELFF. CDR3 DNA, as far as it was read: TGTGCCAGCAGTTACGCCGCGAAGGGTAAAGGCACCGGGGAG.

CDR3 bases read: TGTGCCAGCAGTCACGGACAGGGGGTACGTGGGGAGACC. It translates to CASSHGQGVRGET. The CDR3 as a whole reads CASSHGQGVRGETQYF. This chain joins TRBV6-2 or TRBV6-3 and TRBJ2-5, with 10 bases fitting TRBD1. The CDR3 extends 3 residues past the end of the read, so its final part is completed from the germline J gene. Germline loops: CDR1 MNHEY, CDR2 SVGEGT. CDR3 size: 16 residues. V lost 5 bases to trimming and J lost 5 bases; unmatched junction nucleotides: 11.

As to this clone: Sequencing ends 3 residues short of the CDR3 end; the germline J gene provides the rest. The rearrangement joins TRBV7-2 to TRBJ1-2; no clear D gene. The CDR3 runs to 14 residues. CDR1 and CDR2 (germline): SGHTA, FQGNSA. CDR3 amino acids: CASSLSPNFYDYTF. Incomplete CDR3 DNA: TGTGCCAGCAGCTTATCGCCTAATTTCTACGAC. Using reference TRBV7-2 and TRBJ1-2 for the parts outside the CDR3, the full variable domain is GAGVSQSPSNKVTEKGKDVELRCDPISGHTALYWYRQSLGQGLEFLIYFQGNSAPDKSGLPSDRFSAERTGGSVSTLTIQRTQQEDSAVYLCASSLSPNFYDYTFGSGTRLTVV.

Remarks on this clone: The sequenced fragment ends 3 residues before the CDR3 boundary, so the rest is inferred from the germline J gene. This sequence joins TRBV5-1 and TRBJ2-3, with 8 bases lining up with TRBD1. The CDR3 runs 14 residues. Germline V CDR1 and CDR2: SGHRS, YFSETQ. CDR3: CASGSRGRGETQYF. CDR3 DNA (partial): TGCGCCAGCGGAAGCAGGGGGCGAGGGGAGACG.

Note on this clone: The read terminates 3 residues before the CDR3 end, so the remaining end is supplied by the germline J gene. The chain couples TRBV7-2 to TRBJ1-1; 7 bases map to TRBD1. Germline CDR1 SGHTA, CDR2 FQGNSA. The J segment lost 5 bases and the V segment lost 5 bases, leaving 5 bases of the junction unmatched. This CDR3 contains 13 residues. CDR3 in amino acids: CASSRQGWTEAFF. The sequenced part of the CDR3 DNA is TGTGCCAGCAGCCGACAGGGTTGGACTGAA.

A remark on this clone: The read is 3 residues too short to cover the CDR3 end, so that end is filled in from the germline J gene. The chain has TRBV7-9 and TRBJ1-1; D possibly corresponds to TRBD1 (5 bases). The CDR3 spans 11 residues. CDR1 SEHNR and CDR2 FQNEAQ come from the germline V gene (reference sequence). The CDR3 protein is CASSLGQIAFF. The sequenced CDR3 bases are TGTGCCAGCAGCTTGGGGCAGATC.

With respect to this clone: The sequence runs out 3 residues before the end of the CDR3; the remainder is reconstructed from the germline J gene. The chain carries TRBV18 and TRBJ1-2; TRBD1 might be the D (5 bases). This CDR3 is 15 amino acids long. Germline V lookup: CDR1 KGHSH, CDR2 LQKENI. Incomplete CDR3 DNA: TGTGCCAGCTCACCAGGCAGGGTCGGTGTCGACGAC. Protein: CASSPGRVGVDD. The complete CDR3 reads CASSPGRVGVDDYTF.

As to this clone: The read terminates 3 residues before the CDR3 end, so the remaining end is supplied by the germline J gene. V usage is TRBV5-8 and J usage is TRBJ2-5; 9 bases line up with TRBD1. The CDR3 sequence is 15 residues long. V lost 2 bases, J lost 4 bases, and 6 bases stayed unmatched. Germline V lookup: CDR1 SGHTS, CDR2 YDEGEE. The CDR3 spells CASSFKGQGPETQYF. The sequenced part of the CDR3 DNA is TGTGCCAGCAGCTTTAAGGGACAGGGTCCAGAGACC.

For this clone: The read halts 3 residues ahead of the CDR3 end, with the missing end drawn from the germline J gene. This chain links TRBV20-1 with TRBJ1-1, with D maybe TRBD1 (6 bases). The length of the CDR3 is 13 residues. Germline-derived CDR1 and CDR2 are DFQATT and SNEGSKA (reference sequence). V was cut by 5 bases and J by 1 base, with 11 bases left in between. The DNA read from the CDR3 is TGCAGTGCTGAAGGACAGACGAACACTGAA. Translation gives CSAEGQTNTE. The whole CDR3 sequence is CSAEGQTNTEAFF.

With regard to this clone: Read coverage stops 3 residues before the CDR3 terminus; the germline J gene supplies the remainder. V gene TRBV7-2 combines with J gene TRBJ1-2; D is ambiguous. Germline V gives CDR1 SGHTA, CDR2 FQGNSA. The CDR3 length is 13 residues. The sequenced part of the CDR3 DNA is TGTGCCAGCAGCTCCGCGGTTCTCTACGAC. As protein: CASSSAVLYD. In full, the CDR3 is CASSSAVLYDYTF.

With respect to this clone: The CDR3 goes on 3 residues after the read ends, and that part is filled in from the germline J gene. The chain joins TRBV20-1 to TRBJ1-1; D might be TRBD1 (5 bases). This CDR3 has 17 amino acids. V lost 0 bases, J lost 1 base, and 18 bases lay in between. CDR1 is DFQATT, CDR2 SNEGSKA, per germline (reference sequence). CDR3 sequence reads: CSARDRQKGDPNTEAFF. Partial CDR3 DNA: TGCAGTGCTAGAGATCGACAGAAGGGCGACCCGAACACTGAA.

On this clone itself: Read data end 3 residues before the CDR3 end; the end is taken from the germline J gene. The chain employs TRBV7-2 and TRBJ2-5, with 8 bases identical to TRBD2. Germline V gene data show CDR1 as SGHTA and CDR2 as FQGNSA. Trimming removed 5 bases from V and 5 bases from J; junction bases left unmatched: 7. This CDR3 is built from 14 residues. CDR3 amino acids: CASSTGGGRETQYF. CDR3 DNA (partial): TGTGCCAGCAGCACCGGGGGGGGACGGGAGACC.

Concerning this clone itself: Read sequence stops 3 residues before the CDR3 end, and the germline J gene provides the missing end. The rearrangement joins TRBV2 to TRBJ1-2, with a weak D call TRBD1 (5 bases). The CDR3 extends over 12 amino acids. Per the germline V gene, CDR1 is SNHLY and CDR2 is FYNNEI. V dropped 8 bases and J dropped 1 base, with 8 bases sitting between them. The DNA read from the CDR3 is TGTGCCAGCGCCCAGGGTAACTATGGC. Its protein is CASAQGNYG. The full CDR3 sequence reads CASAQGNYGYTF.

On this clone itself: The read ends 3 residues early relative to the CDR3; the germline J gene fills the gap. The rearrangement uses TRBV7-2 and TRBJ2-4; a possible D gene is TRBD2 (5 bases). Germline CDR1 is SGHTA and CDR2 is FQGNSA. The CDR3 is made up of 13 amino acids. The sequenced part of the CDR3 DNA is TGTGCCAGCACCCTAGCCCGAGCAGGTGGT. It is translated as CASTLARAGG. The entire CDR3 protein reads CASTLARAGGQYF.

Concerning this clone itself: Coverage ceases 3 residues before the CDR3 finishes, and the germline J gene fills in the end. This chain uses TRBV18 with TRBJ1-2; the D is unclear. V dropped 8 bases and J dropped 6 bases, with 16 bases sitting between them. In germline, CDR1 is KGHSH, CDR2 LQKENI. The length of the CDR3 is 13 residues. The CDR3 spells CASRSTQKDGYTF. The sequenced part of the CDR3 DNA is TGTGCCAGCCGCAGTACGCAAAAGGATGGC.

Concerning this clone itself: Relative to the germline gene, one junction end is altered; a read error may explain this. This CDR3 reads CASSQDERDGFYGYTF. Incomplete CDR3 DNA: TGCGCCAGCAGCCAAGACGAGCGGGACGGCTTCTATGGC. The J gene is TRBJ1-2, the V gene TRBV4-2; TRBD1 is a possible D gene (5 bases). The sequence runs out 3 residues before the end of the CDR3; the remainder is reconstructed from the germline J gene. Germline CDR1 reads LGHNA; CDR2 reads YNFKEQ. This CDR3 comprises 16 residues.

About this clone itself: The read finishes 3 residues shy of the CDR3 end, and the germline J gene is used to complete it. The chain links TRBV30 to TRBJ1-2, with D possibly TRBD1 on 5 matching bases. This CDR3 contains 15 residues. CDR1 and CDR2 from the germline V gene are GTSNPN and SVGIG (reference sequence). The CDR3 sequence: CAWTPRGKTAYDYTF. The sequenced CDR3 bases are TGTGCCTGGACCCCCAGAGGGAAGACAGCTTACGAC.

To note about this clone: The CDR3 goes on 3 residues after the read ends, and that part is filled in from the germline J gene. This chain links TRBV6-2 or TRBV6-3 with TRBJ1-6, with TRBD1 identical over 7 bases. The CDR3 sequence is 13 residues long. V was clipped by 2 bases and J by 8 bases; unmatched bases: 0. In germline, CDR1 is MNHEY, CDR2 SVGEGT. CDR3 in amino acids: CASSYTGDSPLHF. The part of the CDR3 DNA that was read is TGTGCCAGCAGTTACACAGGGGATTCACCC.

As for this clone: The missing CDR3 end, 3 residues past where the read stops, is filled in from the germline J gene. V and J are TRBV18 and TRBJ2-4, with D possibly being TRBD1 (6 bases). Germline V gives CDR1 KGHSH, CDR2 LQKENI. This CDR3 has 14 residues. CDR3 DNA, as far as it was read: TGTGCCAGCTCACCATCAGGGGAGTCATATGGT. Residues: CASSPSGESYG. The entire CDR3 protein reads CASSPSGESYGQYF.

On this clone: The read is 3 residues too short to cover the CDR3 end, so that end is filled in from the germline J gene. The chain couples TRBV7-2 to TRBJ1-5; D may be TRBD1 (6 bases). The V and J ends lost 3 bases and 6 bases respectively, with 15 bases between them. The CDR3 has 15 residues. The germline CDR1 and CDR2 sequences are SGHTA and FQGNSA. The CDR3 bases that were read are TGTGCCAGCAGCTTGGCCGCTCAGGGGATTCAGCCC. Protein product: CASSLAAQGIQP. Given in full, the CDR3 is CASSLAAQGIQPQHF.

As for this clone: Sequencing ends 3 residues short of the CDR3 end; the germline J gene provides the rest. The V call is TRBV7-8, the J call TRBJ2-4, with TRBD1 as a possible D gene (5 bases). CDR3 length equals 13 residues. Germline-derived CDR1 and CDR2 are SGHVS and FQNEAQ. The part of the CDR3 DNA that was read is TGTGCCAGCAGCTCGACAGACACCTATGGT. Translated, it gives CASSSTDTYG. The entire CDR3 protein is CASSSTDTYGQYF.

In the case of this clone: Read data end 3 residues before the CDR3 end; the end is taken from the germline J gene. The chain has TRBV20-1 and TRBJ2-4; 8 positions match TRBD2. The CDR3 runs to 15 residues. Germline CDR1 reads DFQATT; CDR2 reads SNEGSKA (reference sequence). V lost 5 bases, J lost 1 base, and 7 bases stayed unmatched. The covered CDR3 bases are TGCAGTGCTTGGCCCCCTAGCGGGGCCAAAAACATT. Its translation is CSAWPPSGAKNI. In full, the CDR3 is CSAWPPSGAKNIQYF.

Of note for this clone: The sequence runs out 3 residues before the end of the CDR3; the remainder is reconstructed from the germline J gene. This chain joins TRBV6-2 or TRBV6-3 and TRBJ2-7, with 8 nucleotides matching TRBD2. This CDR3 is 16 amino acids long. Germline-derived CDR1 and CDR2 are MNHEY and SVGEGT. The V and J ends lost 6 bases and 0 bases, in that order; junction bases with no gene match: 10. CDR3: CASRPLSGATSYEQYF. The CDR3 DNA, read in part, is TGTGCCAGCAGACCCCTTAGCGGGGCCACCTCCTACGAG.

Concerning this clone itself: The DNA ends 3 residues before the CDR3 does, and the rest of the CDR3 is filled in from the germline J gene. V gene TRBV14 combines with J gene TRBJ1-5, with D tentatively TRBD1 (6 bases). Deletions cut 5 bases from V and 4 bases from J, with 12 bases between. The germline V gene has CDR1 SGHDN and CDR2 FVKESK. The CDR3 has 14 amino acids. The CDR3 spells CASSGAGVNQPQHF. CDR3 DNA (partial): TGTGCCAGCAGCGGTGCAGGGGTAAATCAGCCC.